The 22 T cell receptor beta chains below were found in one sample sequenced in a study of shared clonotypes between healthy human individuals. Only CD45RO-negative cells positively selected for CCR7 counted as naive CD8 cells, so terminally differentiated effector memory CD45RA+ cells were excluded. The repertoire was sequenced with immunoSEQ multiplex PCR; TCRdb's copy has only in-frame clones and lacks some. This sample yields 2 million or so clones, of which less than 95% are seen a single time; 0.85% to 1.2% belongs to the top ten. The material sequenced was naive CD8+ T cells sorted from blood. These TCRs come from a man between 18 and 35 years old in good health.

This clone was observed a single time. The V call is TRBV6-1, the J call TRBJ1-4; TRBD1 is a possible D gene (5 bases). Germline-derived CDR1 and CDR2 are MNHNS and SASEGT. Deletions cut 2 bases from V and 5 bases from J, with 12 bases between. The CDR3 length is 15 residues. The CDR3 is CASSEWDPRNEKLFF. The CDR3 coding sequence is TGTGCCAGCAGTGAATGGGACCCTCGGAATGAAAAACTGTTTTTT.

A word on this clone: Different DNA sequences within this sample yield the same CDR3. The chain recombines TRBV27 with TRBJ2-1; a possible D gene is TRBD2 (6 bases). The CDR3 is made up of 15 amino acids. Trimming left V 2 bases short and J 0 bases short, with 8 bases between. Germline CDR1 MNHEY, CDR2 SMNVEV (reference sequence). The CDR3 coding sequence is TGTGCCAGCAGTTTAACGGGAGACTCCTACAATGAGCAGTTCTTC. This sequence encodes CASSLTGDSYNEQFF.

As to this clone: A junction boundary mismatches the germline segment, possibly from a read error. This chain links TRBV9 with TRBJ2-7, with 9 bases identical to TRBD2. The CDR3 has 14 residues. The germline V gene has CDR1 SGDLS and CDR2 YYNGEE. DNA of the CDR3: TGTGCCAGCAACGTAGCGGGAGAGGGCTACGAGCAGTACTTC. Its translation is CASNVAGEGYEQYF.

The chain combines TRBV2 with TRBJ1-3; D remains ambiguous. V dropped 1 base and J dropped 8 bases, with 15 bases sitting between them. Germline CDR1 reads SNHLY; CDR2 reads FYNNEI. The CDR3 is 15 amino acids. CDR3 residues: CASSEDPTYGDTIYF. Written as DNA, the CDR3 is TGTGCCAGCAGTGAAGACCCAACATACGGTGACACCATATATTTT.

This clone was found once. The chain has TRBV6-5 and TRBJ2-3; weak D call: TRBD2 (5 bases). The CDR3 totals 16 residues. Germline assignment: CDR1 MNHEY and CDR2 SVGAGI. Between the trimmed V and J ends, which lost 0 bases and 4 bases, there was a span of 14 bases. The CDR3 sequence is CASSYSSEGYADTQYF. CDR3 DNA: TGTGCCAGCAGTTACTCGAGCGAGGGATACGCAGATACGCAGTATTTT.

The chain employs TRBV21-1 and TRBJ2-7; TRBD1, the table's D call, was not compared with the DNA. TRBV21-1 constitutes a pseudogene. The CDR3 contains 12 residues. In DNA, the CDR3 is TGTGCCAGCAGCACCCAGGGAAGCGAGCAGTACTTC. This sequence encodes CASSTQGSEQYF.

Notes on this clone: This CDR3 is also generated by other DNA sequences in the sample. The V gene is TRBV28, the J gene TRBJ2-7, with unresolved D. The V gene's germline CDR1 is MDHEN and CDR2 SYDVKM. Between the trimmed V and J ends, which lost 2 bases and 4 bases, there was a span of 12 bases. The CDR3 length is 14 residues. CDR3 nucleotides: TGTGCCAGCAGTTTAATGGGATCTTCATACGAGCAGTACTTC. This gives the protein CASSLMGSSYEQYF.

This chain connects TRBV5-1 to TRBJ2-1, with TRBD2 matching 12 bases. V was pared by 4 bases and J by 2 bases, with 7 bases of the junction left unmatched. The germline V gene encodes CDR1 SGHRS and CDR2 YFSETQ. The CDR3 length is 17 residues. CDR3 in DNA: TGCGCCAGCAGCACTGGACTAGCGGGGACGACCTACAATGAGCAGTTCTTC. Translation: CASSTGLAGTTYNEQFF. Full variable domain (remainder filled in from reference TRBV5-1 and TRBJ2-1): KAGVTQTPRYLIKTRGQQVTLSCSPISGHRSVSWYQQTPGQGLQFLFEYFSETQRNKGNFPGRFSGRQFSNSRSEMNVSTLELGDSALYLCASSTGLAGTTYNEQFFGPGTRLTVL.

The chain recombines TRBV4-3 with TRBJ1-1; weak D call: TRBD1 (5 bases). Trimming removed 5 bases from V and 4 bases from J, with 20 bases in between. The CDR3 is 16 amino acids. Germline CDR1 LGHNA, CDR2 YSLEER. The CDR3: CASSKQRGGKGTEAFF. The CDR3 DNA reads TGCGCCAGCAGCAAACAAAGGGGAGGGAAGGGCACTGAAGCTTTCTTT.

The V and J genes are TRBV7-9 and TRBJ1-4; weak D call: TRBD1 (5 bases). The CDR3 spans 16 residues. CDR1 and CDR2 (germline): SEHNR, FQNEAQ (reference sequence). V was pared by 5 bases and J by 0 bases, with 13 bases between. CDR3 sequence: CASSASTDATNEKLFF. CDR3 bases: TGTGCCAGCAGCGCCTCGACAGATGCAACTAATGAAAAACTGTTTTTT.

The chain has TRBV11-2 and TRBJ1-4, with D unresolved. Germline loops: CDR1 SGHAT, CDR2 FQNNGV. V lost 1 base to trimming and J lost 8 bases, with 5 bases between them. CDR3 length: 12 amino acids. CDR3 in amino acids: CASSLVREKLFF. The CDR3 DNA is TGTGCCAGCAGCTTAGTGAGGGAAAAACTGTTTTTT.

In the case of this clone: Distinct nucleotide sequences in the sample also encode this CDR3. This rearrangement joins TRBV4-3 to TRBJ2-2, with D uncertain. CDR3 size: 14 residues. In germline, CDR1 is LGHNA, CDR2 YSLEER. V was clipped by 3 bases and J by 1 base, with 6 bases between them. CDR3 DNA: TGCGCCAGCAGCCAGGGATGGAACACCGGGGAGCTGTTTTTT. Translation gives CASSQGWNTGELFF.

Only a few counts were recorded for this clone. This sequence joins TRBV7-9 and TRBJ2-7; 8 bases fit TRBD1. Germline-derived CDR1 and CDR2 are SEHNR and FQNEAQ (reference sequence). This CDR3 contains 19 residues. The junction had 19 bases not matched to a gene; V was cut back by 4 bases and J by 2 bases. The CDR3 here is CASSSGLGAGQGKAYEQYF. CDR3 nucleotides: TGTGCCAGCAGCTCCGGATTAGGGGCAGGACAGGGAAAGGCCTACGAGCAGTACTTC. Using reference TRBV7-9 and TRBJ2-7 for the parts outside the CDR3, the full variable domain is DTGVSQNPRHKITKRGQNVTFRCDPISEHNRLYWYRQTLGQGPEFLTYFQNEAQLEKSRLLSDRFSAERPKGSFSTLEIQRTEQGDSAMYLCASSSGLGAGQGKAYEQYFGPGTRLTVT.

Written as DNA, the CDR3 is TGTGCCAGCAGTTTATCGTCAACAGGGTGGCCCCAGCATTTT. Its translation: CASSLSSTGWPQHF. The chain employs TRBV27 and TRBJ1-5; TRBD1 might be the D (6 bases). This CDR3 has 14 amino acids. V was cut by 0 bases and J by 9 bases, with 12 bases left in between. From germline, CDR1 is MNHEY and CDR2 SMNVEV (reference sequence).

The chain carries TRBV6-5 and TRBJ2-5; 9 nucleotides match TRBD2. In germline, CDR1 is MNHEY, CDR2 SVGAGI. The V gene end was trimmed by 5 bases and the J gene end by 1 base; junction bases not matched to a gene: 2. The CDR3 loop spans 14 amino acids. The CDR3 region is CASSVAGVQETQYF. The CDR3 coding sequence is TGTGCCAGCAGTGTAGCGGGAGTCCAAGAGACCCAGTACTTC.

As to this clone: This CDR3 is also generated by other DNA sequences in the sample. This chain uses TRBV7-8 with TRBJ2-3; 12 nucleotides align to TRBD2. There are 16 residues in the CDR3. Germline values: CDR1 SGHVS, CDR2 FQNEAQ. V dropped 5 bases and J dropped 6; count of bases not matched to a gene: 9. The CDR3 coding sequence is TGTGCCAGCAGCCCCCGACTAGCGGGAGTGGCGGATACGCAGTATTTT. Its translation: CASSPRLAGVADTQYF.

V gene TRBV28 combines with J gene TRBJ2-1; D is uncertain. The V and J ends lost 2 bases and 8 bases respectively, with 10 bases between them. The CDR3 has 13 residues. CDR1 MDHEN and CDR2 SYDVKM come from the germline V gene. CDR3 nucleotide sequence: TGTGCCAGCAGTTTAGCCTTAGCCTATGAGCAGTTCTTC. It is translated as CASSLALAYEQFF. The variable domain in full, completed from reference TRBV28 and TRBJ2-1, reads DVKVTQSSRYLVKRTGEKVFLECVQDMDHENMFWYRQDPGLGLRLIYFSYDVKMKEKGDIPEGYSVSREKKERFSLILESASTNQTSMYLCASSLALAYEQFFGPGTRLTVL.

CDR3: CASSAGSYQPQHF. The CDR3 DNA sequence: TGTGCCAGCAGTGCCGGGTCTTATCAGCCCCAGCATTTT. The genes are TRBV6-5 and TRBJ1-5; D not resolved. The CDR3 extends over 13 amino acids. V lost 5 bases, J lost 5 bases, and 10 bases lay in between. In germline, CDR1 is MNHEY, CDR2 SVGAGI.

This clone showed up just once. V and J are TRBV15 and TRBJ2-7, with D perhaps assigned TRBD1 or TRBD2 (5 bases each). Germline loops: CDR1 LNHNV, CDR2 YYDKDF (reference sequence). V gave up 0 bases and J gave up 2 bases, with 11 bases separating them. The CDR3 length is 15 residues. CDR3 bases: TGTGCCACCAGCAGAGACGAGAGGGGTGCCTACGAGCAGTACTTC. Translated, it gives CATSRDERGAYEQYF.

The CDR3 DNA is TGTGCCAGCAGTATCTGGACAGGGGGCATGAATGAGCAGTTCTTC. This codes for CASSIWTGGMNEQFF. This sequence joins TRBV6-6 and TRBJ2-1, with 11 bases aligning to TRBD1. V shed 5 bases and J 7 bases; nucleotides not matched to a gene: 7. CDR1 and CDR2 from the germline V gene are MNHNY and SVGAGI (reference sequence). CDR3 size: 15 residues.

CDR3 bases: TGTGCCAGCAGTGAAGCTCCAGCGGGAGGGTTCAACTCCTACGAGCAGTACTTC. This gives the protein CASSEAPAGGFNSYEQYF. The chain carries TRBV6-1 and TRBJ2-7; TRBD2 aligns across 10 bases. The J segment lost 0 bases and the V segment lost 0 bases, leaving 8 bases of the junction unmatched. Germline V lookup: CDR1 MNHNS, CDR2 SASEGT. This CDR3 has 18 residues.

The chain recombines TRBV19 with TRBJ2-7; maybe TRBD2 (6 bases). Germline-derived CDR1 and CDR2 are LNHDA and SQIVND (reference sequence). With 3 bases removed from V and 5 bases from J, the gap between germline ends came to 17 bases. The CDR3 sequence is 15 residues long. CDR3 nucleotide sequence: TGTGCCAGTAGTATTATGGGGGGAAGTATAGACGAGCAGTACTTC. Translating gives CASSIMGGSIDEQYF.